The 20 T cell receptor beta chains given below trace back to one sample, sequenced in a study of blood T cells in healthy people across ages. Then a second PCR, running roughly 7 to 11 cycles, was carried out with a sample-barcoded 5' primer and a J-beta primer mix. TCRdb recomputed calls from the 5' RACE reads with MiXCR, one row per CDR3 protein. This table holds roughly 1,800,000 distinct CDR3 sequences, 49% found once. Sequencing was done on a sample of blood. These receptors originate from a woman in her thirties or forties in good health.

V usage is TRBV7-2 and J usage is TRBJ1-2; no definite D call. This CDR3 has 15 residues. V dropped 1 base and J dropped 8 bases, with 17 bases sitting between them. Germline assignment: CDR1 SGHTA and CDR2 FQGNSA. The DNA of the CDR3 is TGTGCCAGCAGCTTAGAGTCTAGGGCCGAGAGGGGCTACACCTTC. Amino acid sequence: CASSLESRAERGYTF.

This clonotype was seen a handful of times. This chain connects TRBV4-3 to TRBJ2-3; D unclear. From germline, CDR1 is LGHNA and CDR2 YSLEER. Trimming stripped 4 bases from V and 4 bases from J, with 15 bases between. CDR3 length equals 15 residues. CDR3 in amino acids: CASSRDLNVADTQYF. In DNA, the CDR3 is TGCGCCAGCAGCCGAGACTTAAATGTTGCAGATACGCAGTATTTT.

The chain links TRBV18 to TRBJ1-5, with D possibly matching TRBD1 (6 bases). The CDR3 is 15 amino acids. Germline V gene lookup returns CDR1 KGHSH and CDR2 LQKENI. V was cut by 4 bases and J by 0 bases, with 10 bases left in between. The CDR3 DNA is TGTGCCAGCTCACTTTCGGACAGTAGCAATCAGCCCCAGCATTTT. Its protein is CASSLSDSSNQPQHF.

The sample holds a few counts of this clonotype. The chain recombines TRBV7-2 with TRBJ2-1; 8 bases map to TRBD2. Germline-derived CDR1 and CDR2 are SGHTA and FQGNSA. Trimming took 5 bases from V and 7 from J; bases not matched to a gene: 10. This CDR3 comprises 15 residues. Here the CDR3 DNA reads TGTGCCAGCAGCCTCCTGCCGGGGGGGACTAATGAGCAGTTCTTC. Translating it yields CASSLLPGGTNEQFF.

This clonotype was found a few times. This chain uses TRBV10-3 with TRBJ2-5; D possibly uses TRBD1 or TRBD2 (6 bases each). V gave up 6 bases and J gave up 2 bases, with 13 bases separating them. This CDR3 has 14 residues. CDR1 is ENHRY and CDR2 is SYGVKD in the germline V gene. CDR3 amino acids: CAIRTEGGQETQYF. CDR3 DNA: TGTGCCATCAGGACCGAGGGGGGTCAAGAGACCCAGTACTTC.

The sample holds a few counts of this clonotype. The CDR3 here is CASSLGPSGLLSYEQYF. The DNA of the CDR3 is TGTGCCAGCAGCTTGGGGCCCTCAGGGCTACTCTCCTACGAGCAGTACTTC. The chain employs TRBV5-5 and TRBJ2-7; tentative D call: TRBD1 (5 bases). The CDR3 is 17 amino acids. The germline gives CDR1 SGHKS, CDR2 YYEKEE (reference sequence). Trimming pared 0 bases from V and 0 bases from J, leaving 16 bases between.

This clonotype occurred once. The chain has TRBV4-3 and TRBJ2-3, with a weak D call TRBD1 (6 bases). Germline V CDR1 and CDR2: LGHNA, YSLEER. The CDR3 runs 16 residues. The germline V and J ends were trimmed by 3 bases and 3 bases, with 16 bases remaining between them. The CDR3 DNA reads as TGCGCCAGCAGCCATTTAAGGGGGTCGGTTACAGATACGCAGTATTTT. Translating gives CASSHLRGSVTDTQYF.

For the CDR3, the DNA is TGCGCCAGCAGCCCCGGGTGGGGGGGTACAAACATTCAGTACTTC. This sequence encodes CASSPGWGGTNIQYF. The chain carries TRBV5-1 and TRBJ2-4; TRBD2 matches at 7 bases. From germline, CDR1 is SGHRS and CDR2 YFSETQ. The CDR3 has 15 residues. Trimming took 4 bases from V and 6 from J; bases not matched to a gene: 10.

The rearrangement links TRBV6-5 to TRBJ1-2; tentatively, D is TRBD1 (5 bases). Trimming took 7 bases from V and 7 from J, leaving 16 bases between them. The CDR3 spans 13 residues. Germline V gene lookup returns CDR1 MNHEY and CDR2 SVGAGI. CDR3 sequence (DNA): TGTGCCAGCACCCAGGGTCGGGTCTTTGGCTACACCTTC. Translated, it gives CASTQGRVFGYTF.

The chain has TRBV20-1 and TRBJ2-7, with unresolved D. The CDR3 is 9 amino acids. V dropped 6 bases and J dropped 10 bases, with 10 bases sitting between them. CDR1 DFQATT and CDR2 SNEGSKA come from the germline V gene (reference sequence). The CDR3 region is CSAHGIQYF. As DNA, the CDR3 is TGCAGTGCCCATGGGATCCAGTACTTC.

This clonotype was detected a few times. The rearrangement joins TRBV7-2 to TRBJ2-3; D gene uncertain. Germline V gene sequence: CDR1 SGHTA, CDR2 FQGNSA. V was cut by 2 bases and J by 4 bases, with 13 bases left in between. The CDR3 has 15 residues. The CDR3 nucleotides are TGTGCCAGCAGCTTACCTAGGCCCGGCGCAGATACGCAGTATTTT. It is translated as CASSLPRPGADTQYF. Full variable domain (outside the CDR3, taken from reference TRBV7-2 and TRBJ2-3): GAGVSQSPSNKVTEKGKDVELRCDPISGHTALYWYRQSLGQGLEFLIYFQGNSAPDKSGLPSDRFSAERTGGSVSTLTIQRTQQEDSAVYLCASSLPRPGADTQYFGPGTRLTVL.

This clonotype was seen a few times. This chain connects TRBV11-2 to TRBJ2-3; 12 bases are shared with TRBD1. The CDR3 is made up of 21 amino acids. V gave up 4 bases and J gave up 0 bases; unmatched junction bases: 17. Germline lookup yields CDR1 SGHAT and CDR2 FQNNGV. This chain's CDR3 is CASSSRPPGTGGPESTDTQYF. In DNA form, the CDR3 reads TGTGCCAGCAGCTCCCGACCTCCCGGGACAGGGGGCCCGGAGAGCACAGATACGCAGTATTTT.

This clonotype was seen a few times. This rearrangement joins TRBV5-1 to TRBJ2-3, with a possible D match to TRBD1 (6 bases). Germline CDR1 SGHRS, CDR2 YFSETQ. The CDR3 is 14 residues long. V shed 5 bases and J shed 5 bases, with 15 bases lying between them. CDR3 nucleotide sequence: TGCGCCAGCAGTCTGAGACAGGTCGGAGATACGCAGTATTTT. Translated: CASSLRQVGDTQYF.

The gene calls are TRBV6-5 and TRBJ1-2, with D unresolved. V lost 6 bases and J lost 1, with 18 bases in between. Germline V gene sequence: CDR1 MNHEY, CDR2 SVGAGI. CDR3 length: 16 residues. The CDR3 DNA reads TGTGCCAGCAGACTGGTGGAGGTCCGTCTTAACTATGGCTACACCTTC. Its protein is CASRLVEVRLNYGYTF.

This sequence joins TRBV11-2 and TRBJ2-7; D is ambiguous. The CDR3 has 14 amino acids. Trimming shortened V by 7 bases and J by 3 bases, and 16 bases separated the two germline ends. CDR1 and CDR2 from the germline V gene are SGHAT and FQNNGV. As DNA, the CDR3 is TGTGCCAGCAAACCCGTTGGCCCGATCTACGAGCAGTACTTC. Protein product: CASKPVGPIYEQYF.

About this clonotype: The junction and the germline gene differ at one end; a read error may be behind it. The chain employs TRBV3-1 and TRBJ2-6; D is perhaps TRBD1 (5 bases). Germline CDR1 and CDR2: LGHDT and YNNKEL (reference sequence). The CDR3 is made up of 17 amino acids. In DNA form, the CDR3 reads TGTGCCAGCAGCCTCTGGGGATCCGACTCTGGGGCCAACGTCCCGACTTTC. Its translation: CASSLWGSDSGANVPTF. Drawing the rest from reference TRBV3-1 and TRBJ2-6, the complete variable domain is DTAVSQTPKYLVTQMGNDKSIKCEQNLGHDTMYWYKQDSKKFLKIMFSYNNKELIINETVPNRFSPKSPDKAHLNLHINSLELGDSAVYFCASSLWGSDSGANVPTFGAGSRLTVL.

The V call is TRBV12-5, the J call TRBJ1-1; weak D call: TRBD1 (5 bases). Trimming cost V 9 bases and J 0 bases, with 14 bases left between them. There are 14 residues in the CDR3. Germline V CDR1 and CDR2: LGHNT, FRNRAP. The CDR3 nucleotides are TGTGCTAGCGACCCCGGGGCGATGAACACTGAAGCTTTCTTT. It encodes CASDPGAMNTEAFF.

This clonotype came up a few times. The chain joins TRBV6-6 to TRBJ2-1; possibly TRBD2 for D (6 bases). Trimming took off 7 bases at V and 5 bases at J, with 15 bases between the two ends. The length of the CDR3 is 14 residues. Germline V gene lookup returns CDR1 MNHNY and CDR2 SVGAGI (reference sequence). CDR3 amino acids: CASTKAGFHNEQFF. The CDR3 DNA reads TGTGCCAGCACCAAAGCGGGTTTCCACAATGAGCAGTTCTTC.

This chain links TRBV27 with TRBJ1-1, with D possibly matching TRBD1 (5 bases). CDR3 size: 14 residues. Trimming took 5 bases from V and 5 from J, leaving 15 bases between them. Germline assignment: CDR1 MNHEY and CDR2 SMNVEV (reference sequence). The CDR3 DNA follows: TGTGCCAGCAGTGCGGGGCAGTTCGGGACTGAAGCTTTCTTT. Translating gives CASSAGQFGTEAFF.

The J gene is TRBJ1-2, the V gene TRBV7-2, with D unresolved. Trimming left V 5 bases short and J 0 bases short, with 10 bases between. The germline V gene has CDR1 SGHTA and CDR2 FQGNSA. This CDR3 spans 14 amino acids. The chain's CDR3 is CASSVRRSNYGYTF. DNA of the CDR3: TGTGCCAGCAGCGTTAGGAGATCTAACTATGGCTACACCTTC. The full variable domain, its missing parts supplied by reference TRBV7-2 and TRBJ1-2, is GAGVSQSPSNKVTEKGKDVELRCDPISGHTALYWYRQSLGQGLEFLIYFQGNSAPDKSGLPSDRFSAERTGGSVSTLTIQRTQQEDSAVYLCASSVRRSNYGYTFGSGTRLTVV.